Sequencing of this T cell receptor beta chain was carried out in a study of T-cell memory formation after mild COVID-19. TCRdb re-called the 5' RACE reads with MiXCR, one entry per CDR3 protein. This table has roughly 350,000 distinct CDR3 sequences, approximately 29% appearing once. The CDR3 totals 15 residues. The junction had 6 bases not matched to a gene; V was cut back by 5 bases and J by 1 base. This sequence joins TRBV12-3 or TRBV12-4 and TRBJ2-7; TRBD1 agrees at 9 bases. This sequence was found in an adult woman who had mild COVID-19 (a few samples of this study predate the infection). Cell type and time point are not known. Source material: PBMCs or a T cell subset sorted from them (not recorded which). Written as DNA, the CDR3 is TGTGCCAGCAGTGCGCAACAGGGGGCGTCCTACGAGCAGTACTTC. This gives the protein CASSAQQGASYEQYF.